One and the same sample provided the 18 T cell receptor beta chains below, sequenced in a study of Ad26.COV2.S vaccination and SARS-CoV-2 variants. Assay: immunoSEQ multiplex PCR; the TCRdb copy retains only in-frame clones and omits some. The sample shows roughly 300,000 clones, roughly 90% of them seen only once. Described treatment: about 20 received Ad26.COV2.S at low or high dose, single or two shots; 5 received placebo; per-sample allocation not given. Samples were taken on day 63 after the first vaccine or placebo injection. The material sequenced was peripheral blood, taken in a trial of Ad26.COV2.S vaccine versus placebo. The receptors shown here come from a person between 18 and 65 years old who received the Ad26.COV2.S COVID-19 vaccine or a placebo.

This sequence joins TRBV5-1 and TRBJ2-7; D might be TRBD1 (5 bases). CDR1 SGHRS and CDR2 YFSETQ come from the germline V gene. V was pared by 4 bases and J by 1 base, with 9 bases between. The CDR3 totals 13 residues. The CDR3 nucleotides read TGCGCCAGCAGCGGGGCAGGTTCCTACGAGCAGTACTTC. This sequence encodes CASSGAGSYEQYF. The full variable domain, rest sourced from reference TRBV5-1 and TRBJ2-7, is KAGVTQTPRYLIKTRGQQVTLSCSPISGHRSVSWYQQTPGQGLQFLFEYFSETQRNKGNFPGRFSGRQFSNSRSEMNVSTLELGDSALYLCASSGAGSYEQYFGPGTRLTVT.

J is TRBJ1-5 and V is TRBV19; D is undetermined. This CDR3 is 14 amino acids long. Trimming left V 9 bases short and J 1 base short, with 13 bases between. The germline CDR1 and CDR2 sequences are LNHDA and SQIVND (reference sequence). The CDR3 coding sequence is TGTGCCAGCACCTTTGTTGCGAGCAATCAGCCCCAGCATTTT. It translates to CASTFVASNQPQHF.

The V call is TRBV7-9, the J call TRBJ1-4; no clear D. Germline values: CDR1 SEHNR, CDR2 FQNEAQ (reference sequence). The V end lost 2 bases, the J end lost 2 bases, and 6 bases lay between the germline ends. This CDR3 spans 14 amino acids. The CDR3 is CASSLSRTNEKLFF. CDR3 nucleotide sequence: TGTGCCAGCAGCTTATCACGGACTAATGAAAAACTGTTTTTT.

V gene TRBV28 combines with J gene TRBJ2-2, with D tentatively TRBD2 (5 bases). CDR3 length: 14 residues. Germline V lookup: CDR1 MDHEN, CDR2 SYDVKM. Trimming shortened V by 5 bases and J by 4 bases, and 11 bases separated the two germline ends. The CDR3 region has the DNA TGTGCCAGCAGTGGTGGGGAGATCACCGGGGAGCTGTTTTTT. Encoded protein: CASSGGEITGELFF.

The V gene is TRBV11-2, the J gene TRBJ1-1, with a possible D match to TRBD1 (6 bases). Trimming removed 5 bases at V and 6 bases at J, with 19 bases between. The CDR3 contains 15 residues. Germline V CDR1 and CDR2: SGHAT, FQNNGV. CDR3 coding DNA: TGTGCCAGCAGCGTCTTCTGGGGGGCAGGTGCTGAAGCTTTCTTT. As protein: CASSVFWGAGAEAFF.

This rearrangement joins TRBV24-1 to TRBJ2-3, with D maybe TRBD2 (6 bases). From germline, CDR1 is KGHDR and CDR2 SFDVKD. V gave up 4 bases and J gave up 2 bases, with 9 bases separating them. The length of the CDR3 is 14 residues. The CDR3 region is CATSDAGTTDTQYF. CDR3 sequence (DNA): TGTGCCACCAGTGACGCGGGGACCACAGATACGCAGTATTTT.

V and J are TRBV19 and TRBJ1-2, with D unclear. This CDR3 is built from 11 residues. Per the germline V gene, CDR1 is LNHDA and CDR2 is SQIVND (reference sequence). Trimming took off 7 bases at V and 4 bases at J, with 7 bases between the two ends. The DNA for the CDR3 is TGTGCCAGTAAAGGGCCCTATGGCTACACCTTC. Its translation: CASKGPYGYTF.

This clone was recorded only once. This chain joins TRBV6-5 and TRBJ2-4, with 7 nucleotides matching TRBD2. The germline V gene has CDR1 MNHEY and CDR2 SVGAGI. The CDR3 has 15 residues. V was pared by 6 bases and J by 3 bases, with 8 bases of the junction left unmatched. CDR3 sequence (DNA): TGTGCCAGCAGCCCACCTCTAGCGGTCAAAAACATTCAGTACTTC. Translation: CASSPPLAVKNIQYF.

The table lists this clone with a few counts. V is TRBV6-5 and J is TRBJ1-6; 9 bases agree with TRBD1. V lost 7 bases and J lost 7; bases outside the gene matches: 5. This CDR3 is built from 14 residues. CDR1 is MNHEY, CDR2 SVGAGI, per germline. The CDR3 coding sequence is TGTGCCAGCATCGGAGACAGGGGGAATTCACCCCTCCACTTT. This sequence encodes CASIGDRGNSPLHF.

The chain employs TRBV19 and TRBJ2-6; D ambiguous. V lost 3 bases to trimming and J lost 0 bases, with 12 bases between them. This CDR3 spans 17 amino acids. Germline lookup yields CDR1 LNHDA and CDR2 SQIVND (reference sequence). This CDR3 is CASSIPPQLSGANVLTF. Here the CDR3 DNA reads TGTGCCAGTAGTATTCCCCCACAGCTCTCTGGGGCCAACGTCCTGACTTTC.

The V gene is TRBV6-6, the J gene TRBJ2-5, with TRBD2 identical over 7 bases. Germline CDR1 reads MNHNY; CDR2 reads SVGAGI (reference sequence). V lost 4 bases and J lost 0; bases outside the gene matches: 8. The CDR3 is 16 amino acids. Here the CDR3 reads CASSSRAGGDQETQYF. As DNA, the CDR3 is TGTGCCAGCAGTTCCAGGGCTGGGGGGGACCAAGAGACCCAGTACTTC.

The chain has TRBV7-3 and TRBJ2-1; D is possibly TRBD2 (6 bases). From germline, CDR1 is SGHTA and CDR2 FQGTGA. Trimming stripped 5 bases from V and 6 bases from J, with 17 bases between. This CDR3 spans 15 amino acids. This CDR3 is CASSPLPGLLNEQFF. The CDR3 region has the DNA TGTGCCAGCAGCCCATTACCGGGACTTCTCAATGAGCAGTTCTTC.

The chain is built from TRBV9 and TRBJ2-7; TRBD2 matches 7 bases. CDR1 is SGDLS, CDR2 YYNGEE, per germline. Trimming at V came to 4 bases and at J to 2 bases, leaving 9 bases not matched to a gene. This CDR3 region has 15 residues. Here the CDR3 DNA reads TGTGCCAGCAGCCTAGCGGCTAGCGGACCCTACGAGCAGTACTTC. Translated: CASSLAASGPYEQYF.

The chain links TRBV7-2 to TRBJ1-2; D not resolved. CDR3 length equals 14 residues. CDR1 and CDR2 from the germline V gene are SGHTA and FQGNSA. With 5 bases removed from V and 4 bases from J, the gap between germline ends came to 14 bases. As DNA, the CDR3 is TGTGCCAGCAGCCCGATTGGCGGCCCCTATGGCTACACCTTC. The encoded protein is CASSPIGGPYGYTF.

The chain couples TRBV11-2 to TRBJ1-2, with 8 nucleotides matching TRBD1. This CDR3 has 13 residues. In germline, CDR1 is SGHAT, CDR2 FQNNGV. The junction had 3 bases not matched to a gene; V was cut back by 5 bases and J by 4 bases. Here the CDR3 reads CASSLTGVYGYTF. In DNA form, the CDR3 reads TGTGCCAGCAGCCTGACAGGGGTCTATGGCTACACCTTC.

The chain employs TRBV6-2 or TRBV6-3 and TRBJ2-2; a weak D match, TRBD2 (6 bases). V lost 4 bases and J lost 4, with 16 bases in between. Germline V gene data show CDR1 as MNHEY and CDR2 as SVGEGT. This CDR3 comprises 16 residues. The CDR3 nucleotides read TGTGCCAGCAGTTCCTGGCATAGCGGAGGCACCGGGGAGCTGTTTTTT. It encodes CASSSWHSGGTGELFF.

V gene TRBV5-1 combines with J gene TRBJ1-1; 7 bases are shared with TRBD1. The V gene end was trimmed by 4 bases and the J gene end by 5 bases; junction bases not matched to a gene: 8. Germline CDR1 reads SGHRS; CDR2 reads YFSETQ. This CDR3 region has 14 residues. In nucleotides, the CDR3 is TGCGCCAGCAGCCTCCAGGGGGGGAGGACTGAAGCTTTCTTT. Its translation is CASSLQGGRTEAFF. The full variable domain, with the rest looked up from reference TRBV5-1 and TRBJ1-1, is KAGVTQTPRYLIKTRGQQVTLSCSPISGHRSVSWYQQTPGQGLQFLFEYFSETQRNKGNFPGRFSGRQFSNSRSEMNVSTLELGDSALYLCASSLQGGRTEAFFGQGTRLTVV.

The V and J genes are TRBV30 and TRBJ2-4; D call uncertain. The CDR3 covers 15 residues. V lost 2 bases to trimming and J lost 3 bases, with 14 bases between them. Germline loops: CDR1 GTSNPN, CDR2 SVGIG (reference sequence). CDR3 sequence reads: CAWSLTTGGKNIQYF. CDR3 nucleotide sequence: TGTGCCTGGAGTCTCACCACGGGTGGCAAAAACATTCAGTACTTC.